This T cell receptor (beta chain) was captured by sequencing in a study of OX40 agonist ivuxolimab in advanced cancers. About the study: Patient treatment consisted of intravenous ivuxolimab administration every 2 weeks at 0.01 to 10 mg/kg.

The CDR3 runs 16 residues. The V gene's germline CDR1 is SGHNT and CDR2 YYREEE (reference sequence). Trimming cost V 2 bases and J 5 bases; bases outside gene matches: 6. Note on this clone: Antigen unknown.

Generated by immunoSEQ multiplex PCR, the TCRdb table keeps only in-frame clones and is missing some. The sample includes some 64,000 clones, about 85% of them seen just once. Study observations and caveats: At 0.1 to 3.0 mg/kg, clonal expansion of CD4+ and CD8+ blood T cells had occurred by week 6. Among T cells, CD8+ cells averaged more expanded clones than CD4+ cells.

The chain joins TRBV5-4 to TRBJ1-4, with 10 bases fitting TRBD1. Here the sequenced sample was CD4+ or CD8+ T cells sorted from blood, taken in a trial of the OX40 agonist ivuxolimab. The receptor was isolated from an adult with an advanced solid tumor such as melanoma, head and neck, liver or kidney cancer. CDR3 DNA sequence: TGTGCCAGCAGCTTCAGGGGACAGGGGATAAATGAAAAACTGTTTTTT. It is translated as CASSFRGQGINEKLFF.